This T cell receptor (beta chain) was recorded in a study of blood T cell repertoires in COVID-19. Study details: COVID-19 samples collected from the United States, Italy and Spain covered acute and convalescent phases. In each case, the material was cDNA or gDNA derived from T cells, B-cell-depleted T cells, or PBMCs.

Authors' methods: Nucleated cell number was recorded as an estimate derived from reference gene primer amplification. Sequenced by immunoSEQ multiplex PCR; TCRdb stores in-frame clones only, minus some. That table is the source of V, J and clone size, and D and trimming were worked out from the DNA. The sample has around 470,000 clones, roughly 89% seen once; the top ten hold about 0.91%. This clone was seen only once. V lost 4 bases to trimming and J lost 2 bases; unmatched junction nucleotides: 13. Germline-derived CDR1 and CDR2 are LGHDT and YNNKEL (reference sequence). The CDR3 contains 18 residues.

The sequence was collected from a man aged 18 to 29 with COVID-19, enrolled during active disease. Sequencing used peripheral blood. The rearrangement joins TRBV3-1 (or the pseudogene TRBV3-2) to TRBJ2-1; 8 bases line up with TRBD2. CDR3 sequence reads: CASSPPPPGGGTYNEQFF. CDR3 coding DNA: TGTGCCAGCAGCCCGCCCCCCCCCGGCGGGGGGACCTACAATGAGCAGTTCTTC.